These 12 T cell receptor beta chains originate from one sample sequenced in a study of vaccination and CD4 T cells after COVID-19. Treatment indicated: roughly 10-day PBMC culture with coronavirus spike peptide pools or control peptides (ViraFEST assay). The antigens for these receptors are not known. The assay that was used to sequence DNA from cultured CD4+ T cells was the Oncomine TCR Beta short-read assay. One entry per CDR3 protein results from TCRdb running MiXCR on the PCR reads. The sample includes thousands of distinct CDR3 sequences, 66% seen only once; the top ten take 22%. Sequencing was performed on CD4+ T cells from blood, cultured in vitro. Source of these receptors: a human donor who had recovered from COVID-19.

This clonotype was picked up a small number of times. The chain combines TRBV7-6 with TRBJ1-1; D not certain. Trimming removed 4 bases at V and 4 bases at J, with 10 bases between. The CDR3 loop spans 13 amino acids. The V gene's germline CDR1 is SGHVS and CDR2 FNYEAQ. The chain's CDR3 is CASSSSGVTEAFF. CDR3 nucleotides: TGTGCCAGCAGCTCCAGTGGAGTCACTGAAGCTTTCTTT. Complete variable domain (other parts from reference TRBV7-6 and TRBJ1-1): GAGVSQSPRYKVTKRGQDVALRCDPISGHVSLYWYRQALGQGPEFLTYFNYEAQQDKSGLPNDRFSAERPEGSISTLTIQRTEQRDSAMYRCASSSSGVTEAFFGQGTRLTVV.

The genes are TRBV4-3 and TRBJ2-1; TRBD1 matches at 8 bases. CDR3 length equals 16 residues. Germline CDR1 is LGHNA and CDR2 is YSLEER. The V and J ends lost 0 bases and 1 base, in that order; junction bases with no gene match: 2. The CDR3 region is CASSQETGGSYNEQFF. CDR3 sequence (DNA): TGCGCCAGCAGCCAAGAAACAGGGGGGTCCTACAATGAGCAGTTCTTC.

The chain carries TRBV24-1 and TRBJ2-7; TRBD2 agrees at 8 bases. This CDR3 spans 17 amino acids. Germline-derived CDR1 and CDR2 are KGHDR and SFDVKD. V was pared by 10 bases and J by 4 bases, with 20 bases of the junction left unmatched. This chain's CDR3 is CATWHSGSPPPVYEQYF. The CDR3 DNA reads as TGTGCCACTTGGCACAGCGGGAGCCCACCTCCGGTATACGAGCAGTACTTC.

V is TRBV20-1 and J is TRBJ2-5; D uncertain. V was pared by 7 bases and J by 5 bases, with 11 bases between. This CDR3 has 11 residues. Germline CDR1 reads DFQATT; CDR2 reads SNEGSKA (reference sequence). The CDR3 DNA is TGCAGTGTTAACGTCGGGGAGACCCAGTACTTC. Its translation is CSVNVGETQYF.

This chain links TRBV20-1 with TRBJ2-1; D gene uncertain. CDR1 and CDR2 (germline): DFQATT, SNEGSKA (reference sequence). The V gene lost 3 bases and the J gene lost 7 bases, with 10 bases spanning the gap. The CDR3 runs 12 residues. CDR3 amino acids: CSASRALNEQFF. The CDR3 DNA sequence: TGCAGTGCTAGTAGGGCTCTTAATGAGCAGTTCTTC.

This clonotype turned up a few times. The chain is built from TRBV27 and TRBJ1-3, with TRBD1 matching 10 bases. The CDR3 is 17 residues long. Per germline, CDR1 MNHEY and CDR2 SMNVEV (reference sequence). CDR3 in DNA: TGTGACCACTCCGGGACAGGGGTTGGAAGCTCTGGAAACACCATATATTTT. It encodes CDHSGTGVGSSGNTIYF.

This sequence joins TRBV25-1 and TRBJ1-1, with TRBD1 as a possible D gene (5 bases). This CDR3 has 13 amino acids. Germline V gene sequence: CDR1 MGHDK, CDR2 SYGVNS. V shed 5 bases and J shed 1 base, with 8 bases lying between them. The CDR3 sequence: CASSRQGNTEAFF. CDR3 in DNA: TGTGCCAGCAGTCGGCAGGGGAACACTGAAGCTTTCTTT.

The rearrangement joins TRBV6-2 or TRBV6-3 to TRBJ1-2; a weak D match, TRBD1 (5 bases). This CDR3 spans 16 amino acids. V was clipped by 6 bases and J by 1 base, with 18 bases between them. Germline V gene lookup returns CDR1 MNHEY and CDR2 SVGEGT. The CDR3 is CASSERLGTDNYGYTF. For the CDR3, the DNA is TGTGCCAGCAGCGAAAGACTGGGGACTGATAACTATGGCTACACCTTC.

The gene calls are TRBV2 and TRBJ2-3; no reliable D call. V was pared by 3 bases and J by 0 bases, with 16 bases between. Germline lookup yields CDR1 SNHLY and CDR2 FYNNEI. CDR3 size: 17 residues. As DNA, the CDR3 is TGTGCCAGCAGTGAGAGGCACCTCTCCTCTAGCACAGATACGCAGTATTTT. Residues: CASSERHLSSSTDTQYF.

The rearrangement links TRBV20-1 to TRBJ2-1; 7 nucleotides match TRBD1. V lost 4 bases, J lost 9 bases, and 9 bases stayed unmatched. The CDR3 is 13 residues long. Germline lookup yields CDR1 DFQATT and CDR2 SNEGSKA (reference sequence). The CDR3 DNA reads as TGCAGTGCTACTAGGGACAGCTATCTTGAGCAGTTCTTC. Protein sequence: CSATRDSYLEQFF.

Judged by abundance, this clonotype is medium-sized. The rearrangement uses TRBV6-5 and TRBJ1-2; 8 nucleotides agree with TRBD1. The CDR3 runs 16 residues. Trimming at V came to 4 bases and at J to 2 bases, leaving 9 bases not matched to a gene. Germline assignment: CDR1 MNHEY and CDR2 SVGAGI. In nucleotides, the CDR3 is TGTGCCAGCAGTTTCCTTGGACAGGGCCCAAACTATGGCTACACCTTC. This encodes CASSFLGQGPNYGYTF.

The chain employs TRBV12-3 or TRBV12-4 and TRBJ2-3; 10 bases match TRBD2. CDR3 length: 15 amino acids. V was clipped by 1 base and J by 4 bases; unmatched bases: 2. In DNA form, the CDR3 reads TGTGCCAGCAGTTTAGTAGCGGGGGGCCCAGATACGCAGTATTTT. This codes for CASSLVAGGPDTQYF.